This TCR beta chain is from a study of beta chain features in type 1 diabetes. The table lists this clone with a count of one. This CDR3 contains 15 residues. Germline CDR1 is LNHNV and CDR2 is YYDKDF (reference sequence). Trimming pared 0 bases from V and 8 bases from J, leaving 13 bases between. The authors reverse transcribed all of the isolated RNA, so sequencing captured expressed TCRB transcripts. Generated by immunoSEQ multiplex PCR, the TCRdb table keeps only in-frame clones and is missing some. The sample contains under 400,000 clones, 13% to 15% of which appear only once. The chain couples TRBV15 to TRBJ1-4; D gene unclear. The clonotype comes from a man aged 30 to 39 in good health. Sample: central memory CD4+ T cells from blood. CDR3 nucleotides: TGTGCCACCAGCAGAGAAGATACCCGGAGGGAAAAACTGTTTTTT. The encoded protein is CATSREDTRREKLFF.